These 15 T cell receptor beta chains were sequenced from one sample in a study of CD8 T cells in Susac syndrome. RNA totalling about 0.45 to 1 ug underwent reverse transcription with random hexamers. TCRdb recomputed calls from the immunoSEQ multiplex PCR reads with MiXCR, one row per CDR3 protein. This table holds roughly 100,000 distinct CDR3 sequences, about 95% found once. The sequenced sample consisted of CD4+ T cells from PBMCs. These receptors were obtained from a human donor with Susac syndrome.

This chain links TRBV7-9 with TRBJ2-1, with D unresolved. V was shortened by 5 bases and J by 2 bases, with 7 bases between the two germline ends. The CDR3 is made up of 13 amino acids. Germline lookup yields CDR1 SEHNR and CDR2 FQNEAQ (reference sequence). The CDR3 DNA is TGTGCCAGCAGCCCGGGCACCTACAATGAGCAGTTCTTC. Amino acids: CASSPGTYNEQFF.

The rearrangement joins TRBV3-1 to TRBJ1-2; TRBD1 might be the D (5 bases). The germline V and J ends were trimmed by 7 bases and 0 bases, with 9 bases remaining between them. From germline, CDR1 is LGHDT and CDR2 YNNKEL (reference sequence). CDR3 length: 13 residues. The CDR3 region is CASNRGANYGYTF. Here the CDR3 DNA reads TGTGCCAGCAACCGGGGGGCTAACTATGGCTACACCTTC.

The rearrangement joins TRBV5-4 to TRBJ2-1, with TRBD2 identical over 7 bases. The V gene's germline CDR1 is SGHNT and CDR2 YYREEE (reference sequence). This CDR3 has 16 residues. V lost 5 bases to trimming and J lost 3 bases; unmatched junction nucleotides: 11. The CDR3: CASRGPSGYNYNEQFF. In DNA, the CDR3 is TGTGCCAGCAGGGGGCCTAGCGGCTATAACTACAATGAGCAGTTCTTC.

The rearrangement uses TRBV5-1 and TRBJ2-3; a weak D match, TRBD2 (6 bases). V lost 4 bases and J 2 bases, leaving 17 bases between the germline ends. The germline CDR1 and CDR2 sequences are SGHRS and YFSETQ. This CDR3 has 16 amino acids. The CDR3 loop is CASSRGTLADTDTQYF. CDR3 nucleotides: TGCGCCAGCAGCCGCGGGACTCTCGCCGACACAGATACGCAGTATTTT.

The chain has TRBV5-4 and TRBJ2-7; D may be TRBD1 (6 bases). The CDR3 sequence is 14 residues long. CDR1 SGHNT and CDR2 YYREEE come from the germline V gene (reference sequence). V was shortened by 2 bases and J by 6 bases, with 15 bases between the two germline ends. DNA of the CDR3: TGTGCCAGCAGCTTAAAGGACAGTCGAAGCGAGCAGTACTTC. It yields the protein CASSLKDSRSEQYF.

This chain joins TRBV20-1 and TRBJ1-1, with D perhaps TRBD1 (5 bases). The CDR3 extends over 13 amino acids. V shed 1 base and J shed 4 bases, with 10 bases lying between them. Germline V lookup: CDR1 DFQATT, CDR2 SNEGSKA (reference sequence). The CDR3 protein is CSARVRGPTEAFF. CDR3 in DNA: TGCAGTGCTAGAGTACGGGGACCCACTGAAGCTTTCTTT.

Only one count was recorded for this clonotype. The chain combines TRBV15 with TRBJ2-7; TRBD2 matches 9 bases. The CDR3 has 15 amino acids. The junction had 11 bases not matched to a gene; V was cut back by 5 bases and J by 6 bases. CDR1 is LNHNV and CDR2 is YYDKDF in the germline V gene (reference sequence). The CDR3, as DNA: TGTGCCACCAGCGCCCTGACTAGCGGTGAGTCCGAGCAGTACTTC. It specifies CATSALTSGESEQYF.

This chain uses TRBV27 with TRBJ2-5, with 7 bases fitting TRBD1. Looked up from germline, CDR1 is MNHEY and CDR2 is SMNVEV (reference sequence). This CDR3 has 15 residues. V lost 6 bases to trimming and J lost 2 bases; unmatched junction nucleotides: 9. The CDR3 here is CASSRRQGGQETQYF. The CDR3 DNA is TGTGCCAGCAGCCGCAGACAGGGCGGTCAAGAGACCCAGTACTTC.

This chain joins TRBV30 and TRBJ2-1; D is unclear. The CDR3 length is 14 residues. Per the germline V gene, CDR1 is GTSNPN and CDR2 is SVGIG (reference sequence). V was clipped by 4 bases and J by 4 bases, with 14 bases between them. The CDR3 loop reads CAWTQKALYNEQFF. The CDR3 DNA sequence: TGTGCCTGGACTCAAAAAGCCCTGTACAATGAGCAGTTCTTC.

The V and J genes are TRBV5-1 and TRBJ1-2; D possibly corresponds to TRBD1 (5 bases). Per germline, CDR1 SGHRS and CDR2 YFSETQ. The V gene lost 3 bases and the J gene lost 2 bases, with 20 bases spanning the gap. The CDR3 has 17 residues. CDR3 in amino acids: CASSSQMIRDRNYGYTF. The DNA of the CDR3 is TGCGCCAGCAGCTCTCAGATGATCCGGGACCGAAACTATGGCTACACCTTC.

The rearrangement joins TRBV7-2 to TRBJ2-3; TRBD2 is a possible D gene (6 bases). V was trimmed by 6 bases and J by 0 bases, leaving 13 bases between them. This CDR3 region has 15 residues. Germline-derived CDR1 and CDR2 are SGHTA and FQGNSA. The CDR3, as DNA: TGTGCCAGCAGTCTGGCGGGGACGAGCACAGATACGCAGTATTTT. Residues: CASSLAGTSTDTQYF.

The chain combines TRBV7-2 with TRBJ1-6; D gene ambiguous. V gave up 1 base and J gave up 7 bases, with 17 bases separating them. This CDR3 is 17 amino acids long. The germline V gene has CDR1 SGHTA and CDR2 FQGNSA. DNA of the CDR3: TGTGCCAGCAGCTTAGATATGGCAGTTGCCCTGAATTCACCCCTCCACTTT. This encodes CASSLDMAVALNSPLHF.

The chain joins TRBV4-3 to TRBJ2-1, with unresolved D. The ends were cut back, 1 base at V and 7 bases at J, with 14 bases in the middle. In germline, CDR1 is LGHNA, CDR2 YSLEER. This CDR3 is built from 15 residues. CDR3 amino acids: CASSQGRLLGNEQFF. The CDR3 DNA reads as TGCGCCAGCAGCCAAGGACGGCTATTGGGAAATGAGCAGTTCTTC.

CDR3 residues: CASSEHLNYGYTF. As DNA, the CDR3 is TGTGCCAGCAGTGAACACCTAAACTATGGCTACACCTTC. The chain recombines TRBV25-1 with TRBJ1-2; no definite D call. This CDR3 is 13 amino acids long. The ends were cut back, 2 bases at V and 2 bases at J, with 6 bases in the middle. Germline CDR1 MGHDK, CDR2 SYGVNS.

The rearrangement links TRBV20-1 to TRBJ1-2, with 7 bases identical to TRBD1. J gave up 5 bases and V 6 bases, and 6 bases lay outside the gene matches. The CDR3 sequence is 12 residues long. CDR1 and CDR2 from the germline V gene are DFQATT and SNEGSKA (reference sequence). CDR3 loop: CSAETGLYGYTF. In DNA form, the CDR3 reads TGCAGTGCAGAGACAGGGTTATATGGCTACACCTTC.